This is a list of T cell receptor beta chains from one sample in a study of cytomegalovirus exposure and HLA in healthy donors. Here immunoSEQ multiplex PCR was the method, and the copy in TCRdb shows in-frame clones only, minus some. The sample has about 170,000 clones, approximately 71% seen once. The sequencing sample was made of PBMCs. These receptors all come from a woman aged 18-29 years in good health and CMV-seropositive. Each CDR3 is given with its conserved first and last residue. Each record gives: clone size, CDR3 length, V gene, CDR3 protein. Some rows have no size entry. The others give once, few or many, or a class for an expanded clone.

size: few
length: 14
V: TRBV18
CDR3: CASSPNRGAGELFF

size: NA
length: 16
V: TRBV5-3
CDR3: CARSLIGQGGQETQYF

size: once
length: 15
V: TRBV11-3
CDR3: CASSFSRASVNEQFF

size: NA
length: 18
V: TRBV7-8
CDR3: CASSELLLKGTASYGYTF

size: NA
length: 14
V: TRBV6-1
CDR3: CASKSETGDYGYTF

size: NA
length: 16
V: TRBV7-9
CDR3: CSSSSSGGGGSETQYF

size: NA
length: 14
V: TRBV2
CDR3: CASSGSGGKAEQFF

size: few
length: 15
V: TRBV19
CDR3: CASTAGLASNQPQHF

size: NA
length: 12
V: TRBV5-1
CDR3: CASSLEAGGYTF

size: NA
length: 15
V: TRBV28
CDR3: CASSFPAGQGYSYTF

size: NA
length: 15
V: TRBV9
CDR3: CASSSPRGGVDGYTF

size: NA
length: 15
V: TRBV7-9
CDR3: CASSLAQGDTGELFF

size: NA
length: 14
V: TRBV9
CDR3: CASSGGRGYGPQHF

size: NA
length: 14
V: TRBV4-3
CDR3: CASSPRSSNYGYTF

size: few
length: 13
V: TRBV7-2
CDR3: CASSLSPEGWRFF

size: NA
length: 14
V: TRBV5-4
CDR3: CASSTGQVQETQYF

size: NA
length: 16
V: TRBV5-1
CDR3: CASSWEDRGQRAEQFF

size: NA
length: 12
V: TRBV5-5
CDR3: CASSSQGGGYTF

size: few
length: 15
V: TRBV6-1
CDR3: CASSELSDITDTQYF

size: NA
length: 15
V: TRBV5-1
CDR3: CASSLTPGHPNEQFF

size: NA
length: 14
V: TRBV29-1
CDR3: CSVERTGSDYGYTF

size: NA
length: 17
V: TRBV9
CDR3: CASSVTVAGAGANVLTF